This record concerns one TCR beta chain sequence. Antigen specificity is unknown. The method was immunoSEQ multiplex PCR; TCRdb's version includes in-frame clones alone and lacks a portion of them. The sample holds over 10,000 clones, over 70% seen once. This record belongs to a study of graft-versus-host responses after intestinal transplantation. At the level of the study: Recipients across the board were started on anti-thymocyte globulin induction, then kept on tacrolimus and steroids for approximately three years.

Study outcomes and limitations: An association linked early post-transplant HvG declines with peak circulating GvH clone levels. High graft-versus-host to host-versus-graft clonal ratios were seen in allografts of patients with graft-donor T cell macrochimerism.

The CDR3 is 16 residues long. Germline V CDR1 and CDR2: SGHAT, FQDESV (reference sequence). V was trimmed by 2 bases and J by 5 bases, leaving 16 bases between them. Researchers processed graft tissue to release intraepithelial and lamina propria lymphocytes. The origin of this receptor is a human patient who received an intestinal transplant, so some T cells may come from the graft donor. The rearrangement links TRBV11-1 to TRBJ2-1; possible D gene TRBD1, 6 bases. Sequencing used ileum tissue, obtained roughly 4.5 months after intestinal transplantation. CDR3 sequence: CASSLFPQGIDNEQFF. In nucleotides, the CDR3 is TGTGCCAGCAGCTTATTCCCCCAGGGGATCGACAATGAGCAGTTCTTC.